The TCR beta chain under discussion was sequenced for a study of T cell responses to AZD1222 COVID-19 vaccine. Clones were sequenced by immunoSEQ multiplex PCR, and TCRdb holds only the in-frame ones, with some missing. The sample lists tens of thousands of clones; approximately 90% were seen once. The V gene end was trimmed by 5 bases and the J gene end by 4 bases; junction bases not matched to a gene: 14. This CDR3 comprises 18 residues. Germline V lookup: CDR1 MNHEY, CDR2 SMNVEV (reference sequence). Of note for this clone: Its antigen remains unidentified.

General study results and limits: There were vaccine-associated CD4 TCRs across spike, dominant at 160-218 and 743-854. Seropositivity was recorded at baseline in only a handful of AZD1222 recipients.

The clonotype was recovered from an adult in good health. Sequencing used peripheral blood, obtained on day 0 of AZD1222 vaccination. The chain has TRBV27 and TRBJ1-4, with 9 positions matching TRBD1. CDR3 residues: CASSQTQGASLINEKLFF. In DNA, the CDR3 is TGTGCCAGCAGTCAAACACAGGGGGCAAGCCTTATTAATGAAAAACTGTTTTTT.